This paragraph covers one TCR beta chain sequence. Its antigen is unknown. The data are from a study of vaccination effects on CD4 cells after COVID-19. Study-wide context: The cohort was immunized with two doses of either the BNT162b2 or mRNA-1273 vaccine.

Using viral peptide pools, the ViraFEST assay grew out antigen-specific CD4+ T cells prior to sequencing. Cells that had been cultured for approximately ten days were the source of isolated CD4+ T cells. None of these healthy vaccinees had been infected with SARS-CoV-2 before vaccination. The study, taken as a whole, reports: Convalescent patients numbered few in the study; early post-infection timepoints were missing entirely.

Some clones are missing from TCRdb's copy, which holds only in-frame ones; the method was immunoSEQ multiplex PCR. Of about 55,000 clones listed, roughly 70% are singletons. The CDR3 contains 14 residues. Germline CDR1 and CDR2: SGHDT and YYEEEE. Trimming removed 1 base from V and 8 bases from J, with 12 bases in between. The rearrangement uses TRBV5-6 and TRBJ1-4; D may be TRBD1 (6 bases). This clonotype was sampled from a human donor who received a COVID-19 vaccine. The sample in question was CD4+ T cells from PBMCs cultured with SARS-CoV-2 spike peptides, obtained before COVID-19 vaccination. The chain's CDR3 is CASSLTGYREKLFF. The CDR3, as DNA: TGTGCCAGCAGCTTGACAGGGTATAGGGAAAAACTGTTTTTT.